The 14 T cell receptor beta chains below all came from one sample that was sequenced in a study of long-term antiretroviral therapy in people with HIV. Sequencing relied on immunoSEQ assay v3.0, run at survey level. Produced via immunoSEQ multiplex PCR; TCRdb's table is partial and in-frame only. Of about 35,000 clones in the sample, roughly 74% were seen once. The starting material was unsorted PBMCs, obtained 3 years after starting antiretroviral therapy. Receptor source: a man in his forties or fifties with HIV.

In its sample, this clone was seen a few times. V and J are TRBV27 and TRBJ1-5, with 7 bases identical to TRBD1. The J segment lost 3 bases and the V segment lost 7 bases, leaving 9 bases of the junction unmatched. The CDR3 has 15 residues. Germline V gene sequence: CDR1 MNHEY, CDR2 SMNVEV (reference sequence). The DNA of the CDR3 is TGTGCCAGCAAGTATGAGGGGGCGAACAATCAGCCCCAGCATTTT. As protein: CASKYEGANNQPQHF.

This clone was picked up a small number of times. V is TRBV28 and J is TRBJ1-2; D remains ambiguous. V shed 1 base and J shed 0 bases, with 0 bases lying between them. This CDR3 has 12 amino acids. Germline-derived CDR1 and CDR2 are MDHEN and SYDVKM. CDR3 in amino acids: CASSLSNYGYTF. The DNA for the CDR3 is TGTGCCAGCAGTTTATCTAACTATGGCTACACCTTC.

The chain combines TRBV5-4 with TRBJ2-5; 8 bases map to TRBD2. Germline CDR1 is SGHNT and CDR2 is YYREEE (reference sequence). This CDR3 region has 16 residues. Losses at the gene ends were 0 bases for V and 5 bases for J; bases not matched to a gene: 9. CDR3 in DNA: TGTGCCAGCAGCTTGGCCGGGACTAGGGTCCGCGAGACCCAGTACTTC. Translated, it gives CASSLAGTRVRETQYF.

This chain uses TRBV6-5 with TRBJ2-7, with D maybe TRBD1 (5 bases). Trimming removed 5 bases at V and 3 bases at J, with 11 bases between. The CDR3 is 13 residues long. Germline assignment: CDR1 MNHEY and CDR2 SVGAGI. The CDR3 protein is CASSAGLNYEQYF. The DNA for the CDR3 is TGTGCCAGCAGTGCAGGGCTGAACTACGAGCAGTACTTC.

The CDR3 nucleotides are TGTGCCAGCAGTTTATGGGCTAGCGGGAGGAGAGATACGCAGTATTTT. It specifies CASSLWASGRRDTQYF. V is TRBV28 and J is TRBJ2-3, with 11 bases that match TRBD2. The germline V gene has CDR1 MDHEN and CDR2 SYDVKM. V trimming: 0 bases; J trimming: 5 bases; junction bases outside the gene matches: 4. The CDR3 contains 16 residues.

In its sample, this clone ranks as large (0.1 to 1%). The chain carries TRBV5-6 and TRBJ1-1, with 10 positions matching TRBD1. The CDR3 is 16 amino acids. CDR1 SGHDT and CDR2 YYEEEE come from the germline V gene. V shed 4 bases and J 1 base; nucleotides not matched to a gene: 7. CDR3 DNA: TGTGCCAGCAGCCTCTTCGGACAGGGGGGGAACACTGAAGCTTTCTTT. Protein sequence: CASSLFGQGGNTEAFF.

This clone has more than one count but fewer than ten. The limits of the CDR3 on the DNA are not certain, so only TCRdb's listed CDR3 is given. The chain couples TRBV6-6 to TRBJ1-6; the DNA was not used to check the table's D call, TRBD1. The CDR3 length equals 14 residues, ends included. Germline assignment: CDR1 MNHNY and CDR2 SVGAGI (reference sequence). The CDR3 sequence: CASSSSTGTSPLHF.

The chain has TRBV5-8 and TRBJ2-2; D is tentatively TRBD1 or TRBD2 (5 bases each). Germline V lookup: CDR1 SGHTS, CDR2 YDEGEE. The CDR3 loop spans 11 amino acids. Trimming removed 7 bases at V and 5 bases at J, with 6 bases between. In DNA form, the CDR3 reads TGTGCCAGCGGGGGAACCGGGGAGCTGTTTTTT. Its protein product is CASGGTGELFF.

The chain has TRBV6-6 and TRBJ2-3, with no clear D. This CDR3 contains 14 residues. Germline V gene data show CDR1 as MNHNY and CDR2 as SVGAGI (reference sequence). V was clipped by 3 bases and J by 2 bases, with 9 bases between them. The CDR3 DNA is TGTGCCAGCAGTTATCAGGCTTACACAGATACGCAGTATTTT. Translation: CASSYQAYTDTQYF.

The genes are TRBV27 and TRBJ2-6; D ambiguous. Germline assignment: CDR1 MNHEY and CDR2 SMNVEV (reference sequence). This CDR3 has 15 residues. V lost 6 bases, J lost 0 bases, and 9 bases lay in between. The CDR3 region is CASRGLSSGANVLTF. The CDR3 DNA follows: TGTGCCAGCAGGGGTCTAAGCTCTGGGGCCAACGTCCTGACTTTC.

In this sample, this clone turned up once. The gene calls are TRBV5-1 and TRBJ2-7; D perhaps matches TRBD1 (6 bases). The CDR3 is 14 amino acids. Deletions cut 4 bases from V and 2 bases from J, with 13 bases between. The germline V gene encodes CDR1 SGHRS and CDR2 YFSETQ. CDR3 nucleotides: TGCGCCAGCAGCAGTACCAGGGGTACCTACGAGCAGTACTTC. Translating gives CASSSTRGTYEQYF.

The chain couples TRBV9 to TRBJ2-7, with no clear D. V was clipped by 4 bases and J by 4 bases, with 12 bases between them. Germline V gene lookup returns CDR1 SGDLS and CDR2 YYNGEE. The CDR3 is made up of 13 amino acids. The CDR3 region has the DNA TGTGCCAGCAGCCCTCCCGGATTATACGAGCAGTACTTC. Its translation is CASSPPGLYEQYF.

The chain employs TRBV4-3 and TRBJ1-5; 8 nucleotides agree with TRBD1. CDR1 and CDR2 from the germline V gene are LGHNA and YSLEER. The V gene end was trimmed by 0 bases and the J gene end by 4 bases; junction bases not matched to a gene: 8. The CDR3 loop spans 17 amino acids. The CDR3 loop is CASSQDPLGQGNQPQHF. For the CDR3, the DNA is TGCGCCAGCAGCCAAGATCCCCTCGGACAGGGTAATCAGCCCCAGCATTTT.

This clone is medium-sized in the sample. V usage is TRBV7-9 and J usage is TRBJ2-2; 10 nucleotides agree with TRBD2. V was clipped by 5 bases and J by 2 bases; unmatched bases: 8. CDR3 length equals 17 residues. Per germline, CDR1 SEHNR and CDR2 FQNEAQ (reference sequence). This chain's CDR3 is CASSVVLAGANTGELFF. The CDR3, as DNA: TGTGCCAGCAGCGTCGTGCTAGCGGGAGCCAACACCGGGGAGCTGTTTTTT.